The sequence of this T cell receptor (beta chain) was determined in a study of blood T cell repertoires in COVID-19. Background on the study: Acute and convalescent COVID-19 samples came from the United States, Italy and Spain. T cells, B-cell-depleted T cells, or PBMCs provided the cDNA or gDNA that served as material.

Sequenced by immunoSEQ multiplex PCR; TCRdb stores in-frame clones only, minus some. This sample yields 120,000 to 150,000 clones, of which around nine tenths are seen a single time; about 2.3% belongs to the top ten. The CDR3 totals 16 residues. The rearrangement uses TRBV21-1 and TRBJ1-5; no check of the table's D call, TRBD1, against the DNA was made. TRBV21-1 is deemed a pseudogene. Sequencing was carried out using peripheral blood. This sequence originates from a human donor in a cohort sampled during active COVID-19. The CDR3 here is CASSTFTGNSNQPQHF. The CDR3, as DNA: TGTGCCAGCAGCACTTTCACAGGGAATAGCAATCAGCCCCAGCATTTT.